These 23 T cell receptor beta chains originate from one sample sequenced in a study of beta chain features in type 1 diabetes. The entirety of the isolated RNA underwent reverse transcription, so expressed TCRB transcripts were sequenced. Some clones are missing from TCRdb's copy, which holds only in-frame ones; the method was immunoSEQ multiplex PCR. The data contain about 140,000 clones, roughly 10% of them singletons. The material sequenced was central memory CD4+ T cells from blood. These receptors were collected from a woman aged 35 to 49 in good health.

This clone was detected a few times. The chain has TRBV5-1 and TRBJ2-1; 12 positions match TRBD2. Trimming cost V 0 bases and J 8 bases; bases outside gene matches: 3. CDR3 length equals 15 residues. Germline CDR1 reads SGHRS; CDR2 reads YFSETQ. The chain's CDR3 is CASSLETSGGDEQFF. CDR3 nucleotides: TGCGCCAGCAGCTTGGAGACTAGCGGGGGCGATGAGCAGTTCTTC.

The rearrangement uses TRBV18 and TRBJ2-1; 8 bases agree with TRBD2. The ends lost 4 bases at V and 6 bases at J; junction bases unmatched: 11. CDR3 length: 16 amino acids. The germline CDR1 and CDR2 sequences are KGHSH and LQKENI. CDR3 nucleotide sequence: TGTGCCAGCTCACGGGAGGGACTAGAAAGTTTCAATGAGCAGTTCTTC. It codes for CASSREGLESFNEQFF.

There are a few counts of this clone. V usage is TRBV5-1 and J usage is TRBJ2-1; 10 bases line up with TRBD2. The germline V gene encodes CDR1 SGHRS and CDR2 YFSETQ. J lost 6 bases, V lost 2 bases, and 5 bases had no gene match. The CDR3 spans 15 residues. CDR3 DNA sequence: TGCGCCAGCAGCTTTAGCGGGGGGCCTACCAATGAGCAGTTCTTC. This codes for CASSFSGGPTNEQFF.

Only a few counts were recorded for this clone. The rearrangement joins TRBV6-1 to TRBJ1-2; tentatively, D is TRBD1 (6 bases). Trimming shortened V by 4 bases and J by 8 bases, and 14 bases separated the two germline ends. This CDR3 comprises 13 residues. Germline V gives CDR1 MNHNS, CDR2 SASEGT. CDR3 protein: CASSATGQEGYTF. CDR3 bases: TGTGCCAGCAGTGCGACAGGTCAGGAAGGCTACACCTTC.

The gene calls are TRBV5-7 and TRBJ1-5; TRBD1 is a possible D gene (5 bases). TRBV5-7 has ORF status, its function being uncertain. The CDR3 has 17 amino acids. Deletions cut 0 bases from V and 0 bases from J, with 13 bases between. This CDR3 is CASSLGGHSYSNQPQHF. The CDR3, as DNA: TGTGCCAGCAGCTTGGGTGGACACTCATATAGCAATCAGCCCCAGCATTTT.

This clone was seen only a few times. This sequence joins TRBV20-1 and TRBJ2-3, with 8 bases aligning to TRBD1. The CDR3 extends over 11 amino acids. J lost 6 bases, V lost 7 bases, and 3 bases had no gene match. Germline CDR1 and CDR2: DFQATT and SNEGSKA (reference sequence). The CDR3 region is CSGNRGDTQYF. The CDR3 region has the DNA TGCAGTGGGAACAGGGGGGATACGCAGTATTTT.

This clone was counted a few times. The V and J genes are TRBV18 and TRBJ2-1, with 10 bases that match TRBD1. J was trimmed by 6 bases and V by 3 bases; bases with no gene match: 8. Germline V CDR1 and CDR2: KGHSH, LQKENI. The CDR3 covers 16 residues. CDR3 region: CASSPLGTGVGNEQFF. The CDR3 DNA follows: TGTGCCAGCTCACCGCTGGGGACAGGGGTTGGCAATGAGCAGTTCTTC.

This clone occurred many times. The chain employs TRBV7-9 and TRBJ1-1; 8 bases agree with TRBD1. The CDR3 is made up of 14 amino acids. Per germline, CDR1 SEHNR and CDR2 FQNEAQ (reference sequence). Trimming took 5 bases from V and 12 from J; bases not matched to a gene: 14. The CDR3 reads CASSPHLGQGSSFF. DNA of the CDR3: TGTGCCAGCAGCCCACACTTAGGACAGGGAAGTTCTTTCTTT.

The rearrangement joins TRBV29-1 to TRBJ2-7; the match to TRBD2 covers 10 bases. The CDR3 is made up of 13 amino acids. In germline, CDR1 is SQVTM, CDR2 ANQGSEA. The trim removed 5 bases at V and 3 bases at J, leaving 4 bases unmatched. In nucleotides, the CDR3 is TGCAGCGTTCCGGGACTAGCGAACTACGAGCAGTACTTC. Translated: CSVPGLANYEQYF.

The V call is TRBV7-6, the J call TRBJ1-3; a possible D gene is TRBD1 (6 bases). V dropped 1 base and J dropped 2 bases, with 9 bases sitting between them. The CDR3 runs to 15 residues. The germline gives CDR1 SGHVS, CDR2 FNYEAQ. CDR3 sequence (DNA): TGTGCCAGCAGCTTAGTAGGGGGTACTGGAAACACCATATATTTT. Its translation is CASSLVGGTGNTIYF.

The chain uses TRBV2 and TRBJ2-7; TRBD1 agrees at 7 bases. V was pared by 7 bases and J by 2 bases, with 8 bases of the junction left unmatched. Germline values: CDR1 SNHLY, CDR2 FYNNEI. The CDR3 is 14 amino acids. The CDR3 nucleotides read TGTGCCAGCACTACGGGACAGTGGACCTACGAGCAGTACTTC. Translation gives CASTTGQWTYEQYF.

This clone was counted a few times. The conserved closing phenylalanine or tryptophan is absent in this CDR3, likely reflecting a read error. No DNA is shown, since the ends of the CDR3 on it are uncertain; the CDR3 is the one TCRdb lists. The chain links TRBV5-6 to TRBJ2-2; TRBD1, the table's D call, lacks a check against the DNA. The germline gives CDR1 SGHDT, CDR2 YYEEEE. The CDR3 contains 13 residues when both ends are counted. The CDR3 loop is CASSYLQGEGVAI.

V gene TRBV7-9 combines with J gene TRBJ2-6, with TRBD1 as a possible D gene (6 bases). The CDR3 has 17 residues. In germline, CDR1 is SEHNR, CDR2 FQNEAQ (reference sequence). Trimming removed 0 bases from V and 0 bases from J, with 9 bases in between. The CDR3 region is CASSLATGTSGANVLTF. For the CDR3, the DNA is TGTGCCAGCAGCTTAGCTACAGGGACCTCTGGGGCCAACGTCCTGACTTTC.

The genes are TRBV5-1 and TRBJ2-5; 14 bases align to TRBD2. J lost 3 bases, V lost 4 bases, and 2 bases had no gene match. CDR3 length: 15 residues. From germline, CDR1 is SGHRS and CDR2 YFSETQ. CDR3: CASSRLAGGEETQYF. CDR3 nucleotides: TGCGCCAGCAGCCGACTAGCGGGGGGGGAAGAGACCCAGTACTTC.

The gene calls are TRBV29-1 and TRBJ1-2, with 8 nucleotides matching TRBD1. The CDR3 totals 13 residues. Per germline, CDR1 SQVTM and CDR2 ANQGSEA. J gave up 8 bases and V 5 bases, and 10 bases lay outside the gene matches. The CDR3 here is CSVSGQGIVGYTF. The CDR3, as DNA: TGCAGCGTTTCCGGACAGGGAATAGTGGGCTACACCTTC.

The rearrangement links TRBV27 to TRBJ1-1; 8 bases agree with TRBD1. V shed 5 bases, J shed 1 base, and the junction held 9 bases outside the gene matches. In germline, CDR1 is MNHEY, CDR2 SMNVEV (reference sequence). The CDR3 totals 16 residues. CDR3 DNA sequence: TGTGCCAGCAGTGGCCCAGGGGGCGTAGGGAACACTGAAGCTTTCTTT. As protein: CASSGPGGVGNTEAFF.

The V gene is TRBV6-1, the J gene TRBJ2-5; D possibly corresponds to TRBD1 (6 bases). Per germline, CDR1 MNHNS and CDR2 SASEGT. The CDR3 extends over 15 amino acids. Trimming took off 7 bases at V and 5 bases at J, with 20 bases between the two ends. DNA for the CDR3: TGTGCCAGCACGTTAAGGGGGTCTACCCGGGAGACCCAGTACTTC. Translated, it gives CASTLRGSTRETQYF.

This clone was observed a handful of times. This chain uses TRBV6-4 with TRBJ2-1; 9 bases map to TRBD1. The trim removed 3 bases at V and 9 bases at J, leaving 3 bases unmatched. The CDR3 is made up of 13 amino acids. Germline V CDR1 and CDR2: MRHNA, SNTAGT. The CDR3 loop is CASSDQGQGEQFF. In DNA form, the CDR3 reads TGTGCCAGCAGTGATCAGGGACAGGGTGAGCAGTTCTTC.

V gene TRBV5-6 combines with J gene TRBJ1-1; 10 bases are shared with TRBD1. CDR1 and CDR2 from the germline V gene are SGHDT and YYEEEE. V gave up 2 bases and J gave up 2 bases; unmatched junction bases: 6. The CDR3 spans 16 residues. The DNA for the CDR3 is TGTGCCAGCAGCTTTGGGACAGGGGCTTTTAACACTGAAGCTTTCTTT. Translation: CASSFGTGAFNTEAFF.

This chain links TRBV27 with TRBJ1-1, with a possible D match to TRBD1 (5 bases). Per the germline V gene, CDR1 is MNHEY and CDR2 is SMNVEV (reference sequence). Deletions cut 6 bases from V and 0 bases from J, with 11 bases between. The CDR3 is 14 residues long. This CDR3 is CASSLSGLNTEAFF. CDR3 sequence (DNA): TGTGCCAGCAGCCTCTCAGGGTTGAACACTGAAGCTTTCTTT.

The V gene is TRBV5-1, the J gene TRBJ2-5; D unresolved. CDR3 size: 14 residues. Between the trimmed V and J ends, which lost 4 bases and 4 bases, there was a span of 14 bases. Germline V gene sequence: CDR1 SGHRS, CDR2 YFSETQ. CDR3 sequence reads: CASSSVPGSETQYF. Written as DNA, the CDR3 is TGCGCCAGCAGCAGTGTTCCCGGGTCAGAGACCCAGTACTTC.

The chain uses TRBV7-8 and TRBJ2-3; 8 bases map to TRBD1. V trimming: 4 bases; J trimming: 2 bases; junction bases outside the gene matches: 8. The CDR3 is 16 amino acids. Germline V lookup: CDR1 SGHVS, CDR2 FQNEAQ. The CDR3: CASSSRRTGFTDTQYF. CDR3 coding DNA: TGTGCCAGCAGCTCTAGACGGACAGGGTTCACAGATACGCAGTATTTT.

The rearrangement uses TRBV7-2 and TRBJ2-5, with TRBD2 matching over 11 bases. Unmatched junction bases numbered 1, after V lost 3 bases and J lost 1 base. Germline CDR1 reads SGHTA; CDR2 reads FQGNSA. The CDR3 has 15 amino acids. The CDR3 is CASSFTSGGQETQYF. CDR3 coding DNA: TGTGCCAGCAGCTTTACTAGCGGGGGCCAAGAGACCCAGTACTTC. Supplemented by reference TRBV7-2 and TRBJ2-5, the full variable domain reads GAGVSQSPSNKVTEKGKDVELRCDPISGHTALYWYRQSLGQGLEFLIYFQGNSAPDKSGLPSDRFSAERTGGSVSTLTIQRTQQEDSAVYLCASSFTSGGQETQYFGPGTRLLVL.